The 16 T cell receptor beta chains given below trace back to one sample, sequenced in a study of tumor T cells in aggressive B-cell lymphoma. The data were produced by immunoSEQ multiplex PCR, yet TCRdb's version contains in-frame clones alone and is incomplete. The sample yields around 2,000 clones, roughly 87% seen once. Sequencing input: tumor tissue. These receptors originate from an adult with diffuse large B cell lymphoma.

The chain is built from TRBV28 and TRBJ2-2; weak D call: TRBD2 (6 bases). The CDR3 covers 17 residues. V shed 2 bases and J shed 4 bases, with 17 bases lying between them. Germline assignment: CDR1 MDHEN and CDR2 SYDVKM. The CDR3: CASSLNWRELGTGELFF. In nucleotides, the CDR3 is TGTGCCAGCAGTTTAAATTGGAGGGAATTAGGCACCGGGGAGCTGTTTTTT.

This chain uses TRBV28 with TRBJ1-2; 8 bases are a match to TRBD1. Germline trimming cut 5 bases from V and 4 bases from J; bases unmatched to any gene: 6. The germline V gene encodes CDR1 MDHEN and CDR2 SYDVKM. The CDR3 runs to 14 residues. For the CDR3, the DNA is TGTGCCAGCAGTCCAGGGGGCGCGGGCTATGGCTACACCTTC. Translated: CASSPGGAGYGYTF.

The chain carries TRBV2 and TRBJ1-2; D is undetermined. Germline V gives CDR1 SNHLY, CDR2 FYNNEI. The V gene lost 4 bases and the J gene lost 6 bases, with 9 bases spanning the gap. The CDR3 runs to 12 residues. The CDR3 region has the DNA TGTGCCAGCAGTGGAGGTTGGGATGGCTACACCTTC. This translates into CASSGGWDGYTF.

V usage is TRBV2 and J usage is TRBJ1-5; weak D call: TRBD1 (6 bases). CDR1 SNHLY and CDR2 FYNNEI come from the germline V gene. Trimming removed 7 bases from V and 4 bases from J, with 11 bases in between. This CDR3 is built from 13 residues. CDR3 region: CASTRDKNQPQHF. The CDR3 DNA follows: TGTGCCAGCACCCGGGACAAAAATCAGCCCCAGCATTTT.

Only one count was recorded for this clone. This chain connects TRBV15 to TRBJ1-1; TRBD1 agrees at 8 bases. J lost 8 bases, V lost 2 bases, and 4 bases had no gene match. The germline CDR1 and CDR2 sequences are LNHNV and YYDKDF (reference sequence). This CDR3 has 13 amino acids. The CDR3 protein is CATSRHRGEEAFF. The CDR3 nucleotides are TGTGCCACCAGCAGACACAGGGGGGAAGAAGCTTTCTTT.

About this clone itself: The CDR3 carries no conserved terminal phenylalanine or tryptophan, so it likely arises from a read error. It is unclear where the CDR3 begins or ends on the DNA, so no DNA is shown, and the CDR3 is as TCRdb lists it. The genes are TRBV5-6 and TRBJ1-1. The CDR3 is 9 amino acids long, termini counted. Germline V gene lookup returns CDR1 SGHDT and CDR2 YYEEEE. The CDR3 loop is CASSSVRED.

J is TRBJ2-7 and V is TRBV28; TRBD2 matches at 7 bases. J was trimmed by 0 bases and V by 7 bases; bases with no gene match: 15. The germline V gene encodes CDR1 MDHEN and CDR2 SYDVKM. The CDR3 consists of 17 residues. DNA of the CDR3: TGTGCCAGCACTTCTTCCGGGAGGCGGGTAGGCTCCTACGAGCAGTACTTC. Amino acid sequence: CASTSSGRRVGSYEQYF.

The chain combines TRBV4-1 with TRBJ2-3; 10 bases map to TRBD2. V gave up 1 base and J gave up 3 bases; unmatched junction bases: 13. From germline, CDR1 is MGHRA and CDR2 YSYEKL. This CDR3 is built from 19 residues. The CDR3 protein is CASSQGPSGGLARTDTQYF. CDR3 nucleotides: TGCGCCAGCAGCCAAGGGCCTAGCGGGGGCCTCGCCAGAACAGATACGCAGTATTTT.

This clone was recorded a few times. The chain uses TRBV10-3 and TRBJ2-2; TRBD2 aligns across 7 bases. There are 16 residues in the CDR3. The trim removed 1 base at V and 5 bases at J, leaving 7 bases unmatched. Germline V CDR1 and CDR2: ENHRY, SYGVKD. The CDR3 DNA follows: TGTGCCATCAGTGAGTTGGATCTAGCGGCAACCGGGGAGCTGTTTTTT. Protein sequence: CAISELDLAATGELFF.

In this sample, this clone turned up a few times. This rearrangement joins TRBV28 to TRBJ2-3, with D perhaps matching TRBD2 (5 bases). The germline V gene encodes CDR1 MDHEN and CDR2 SYDVKM. CDR3 size: 14 residues. V gave up 4 bases and J gave up 1 base, with 9 bases separating them. The CDR3 DNA is TGTGCCAGCAGTTCACGGGGAGGCACAGATACGCAGTATTTT. It yields the protein CASSSRGGTDTQYF.

This rearrangement joins TRBV19 to TRBJ1-3; D is uncertain. This CDR3 spans 15 amino acids. Trimming left V 3 bases short and J 0 bases short, with 9 bases between. Per the germline V gene, CDR1 is LNHDA and CDR2 is SQIVND (reference sequence). CDR3 DNA sequence: TGTGCCAGTAGTATGACGGCAGGCTCTGGAAACACCATATATTTT. Translated, it gives CASSMTAGSGNTIYF. The full variable domain, its missing parts supplied by reference TRBV19 and TRBJ1-3, is DGGITQSPKYLFRKEGQNVTLSCEQNLNHDAMYWYRQDPGQGLRLIYYSQIVNDFQKGDIAEGYSVSREKKESFPLTVTSAQKNPTAFYLCASSMTAGSGNTIYFGEGSWLTVV.

The V gene is TRBV28, the J gene TRBJ2-3; D is undetermined. Trimming shortened V by 2 bases and J by 4 bases, and 7 bases separated the two germline ends. The CDR3 has 13 residues. The germline CDR1 and CDR2 sequences are MDHEN and SYDVKM. As DNA, the CDR3 is TGTGCCAGCAGTTTACAGTATCCAGATACGCAGTATTTT. It is translated as CASSLQYPDTQYF.

The chain recombines TRBV5-5 with TRBJ2-1, with D possibly matching TRBD2 (5 bases). The germline gives CDR1 SGHKS, CDR2 YYEKEE (reference sequence). The CDR3 is 15 residues long. The V end was cut by 3 bases, the J end by 8 bases, with 18 bases between. The CDR3 here is CASSSWLSEGDEQFF. The CDR3 DNA reads as TGTGCCAGCAGCTCTTGGCTTTCCGAGGGCGATGAGCAGTTCTTC.

V gene TRBV7-2 combines with J gene TRBJ2-7; TRBD2 aligns across 9 bases. V gave up 3 bases and J gave up 5 bases; unmatched junction bases: 5. CDR1 is SGHTA and CDR2 is FQGNSA in the germline V gene. The CDR3 is 14 amino acids. The CDR3 region is CASSFLAGFDEQYF. The CDR3 DNA reads TGTGCCAGCAGCTTTCTAGCGGGATTCGACGAGCAGTACTTC.

This clone was found a few times. The chain uses TRBV19 and TRBJ2-3, with TRBD2 matching over 7 bases. This CDR3 is 16 amino acids long. V dropped 6 bases and J dropped 5; count of bases not matched to a gene: 14. The germline CDR1 and CDR2 sequences are LNHDA and SQIVND (reference sequence). CDR3 nucleotides: TGTGCCAGTAGCCAGCGCGAGTTAACGGGGGGAGATACGCAGTATTTT. Encoded protein: CASSQRELTGGDTQYF.

In the case of this clone: Other DNA sequences in this sample translate to the same CDR3. The rearrangement uses TRBV6-5 and TRBJ2-7; 10 bases line up with TRBD1. V was clipped by 6 bases and J by 0 bases; unmatched bases: 5. The CDR3 is 15 amino acids. In germline, CDR1 is MNHEY, CDR2 SVGAGI. DNA for the CDR3: TGTGCCAGCAGACCGGGACAGGGGAGCTCCTACGAGCAGTACTTC. It codes for CASRPGQGSSYEQYF.